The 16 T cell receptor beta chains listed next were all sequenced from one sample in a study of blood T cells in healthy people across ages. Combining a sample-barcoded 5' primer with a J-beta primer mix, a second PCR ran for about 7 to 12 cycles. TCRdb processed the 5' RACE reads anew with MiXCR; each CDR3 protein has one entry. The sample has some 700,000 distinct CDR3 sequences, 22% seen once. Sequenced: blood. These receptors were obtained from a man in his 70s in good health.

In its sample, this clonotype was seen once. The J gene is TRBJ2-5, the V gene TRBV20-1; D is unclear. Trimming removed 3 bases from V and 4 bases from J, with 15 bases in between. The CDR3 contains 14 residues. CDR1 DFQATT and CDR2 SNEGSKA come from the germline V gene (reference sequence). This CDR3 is CSARVWAPRETQYF. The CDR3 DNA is TGCAGTGCTAGGGTTTGGGCACCTCGAGAGACCCAGTACTTC.

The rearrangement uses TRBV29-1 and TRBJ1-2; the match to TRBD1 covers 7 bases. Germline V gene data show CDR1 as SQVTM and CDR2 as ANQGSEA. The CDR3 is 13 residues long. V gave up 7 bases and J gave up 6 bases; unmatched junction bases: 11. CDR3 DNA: TGCAGCGCGCGAGGGGGCAGGGAGGATGGCTACACCTTC. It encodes CSARGGREDGYTF.

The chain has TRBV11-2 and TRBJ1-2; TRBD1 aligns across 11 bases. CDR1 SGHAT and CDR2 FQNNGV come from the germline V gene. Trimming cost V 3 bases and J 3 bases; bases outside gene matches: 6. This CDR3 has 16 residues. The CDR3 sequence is CASSFPKGQGDYGYTF. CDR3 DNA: TGTGCCAGCAGCTTCCCGAAGGGACAGGGGGACTATGGCTACACCTTC. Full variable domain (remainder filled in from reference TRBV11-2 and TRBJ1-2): EAGVAQSPRYKIIEKRQSVAFWCNPISGHATLYWYQQILGQGPKLLIQFQNNGVVDDSQLPKDRFSAERLKGVDSTLKIQPAKLEDSAVYLCASSFPKGQGDYGYTFGSGTRLTVV.

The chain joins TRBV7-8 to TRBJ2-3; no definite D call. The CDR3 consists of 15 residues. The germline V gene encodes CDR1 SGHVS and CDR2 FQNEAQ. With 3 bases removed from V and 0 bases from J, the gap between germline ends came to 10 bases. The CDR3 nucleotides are TGTGCCAGCAGCTTTCTTATGGGGAGCACAGATACGCAGTATTTT. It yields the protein CASSFLMGSTDTQYF. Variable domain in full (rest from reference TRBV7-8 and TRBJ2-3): GAGVSQSPRYKVAKRGQDVALRCDPISGHVSLFWYQQALGQGPEFLTYFQNEAQLDKSGLPSDRFFAERPEGSVSTLKIQRTQQEDSAVYLCASSFLMGSTDTQYFGPGTRLTVL.

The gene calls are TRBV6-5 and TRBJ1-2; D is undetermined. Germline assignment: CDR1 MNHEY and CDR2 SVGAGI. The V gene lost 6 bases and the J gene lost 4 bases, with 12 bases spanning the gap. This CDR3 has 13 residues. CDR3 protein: CASRAEGIYGYTF. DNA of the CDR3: TGTGCCAGCAGGGCCGAGGGCATCTATGGCTACACCTTC.

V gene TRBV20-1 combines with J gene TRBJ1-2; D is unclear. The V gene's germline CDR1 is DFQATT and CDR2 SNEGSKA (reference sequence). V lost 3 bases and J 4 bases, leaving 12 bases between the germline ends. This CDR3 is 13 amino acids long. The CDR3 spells CSARSVAGYGYTF. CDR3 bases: TGCAGTGCTAGGTCCGTAGCAGGCTATGGCTACACCTTC.

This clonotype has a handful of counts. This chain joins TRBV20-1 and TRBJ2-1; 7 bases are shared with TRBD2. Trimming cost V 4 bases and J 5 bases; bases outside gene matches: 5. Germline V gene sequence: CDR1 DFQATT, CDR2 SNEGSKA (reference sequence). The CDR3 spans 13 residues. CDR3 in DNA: TGCAGTGCTAACGGGGGGTGGGACAATGAGCAGTTCTTC. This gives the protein CSANGGWDNEQFF.

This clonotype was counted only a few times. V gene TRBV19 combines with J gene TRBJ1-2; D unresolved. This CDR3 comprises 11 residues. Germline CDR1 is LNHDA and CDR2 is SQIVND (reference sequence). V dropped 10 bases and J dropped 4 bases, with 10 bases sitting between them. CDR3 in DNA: TGTGCCACCGGCGGGATCTATGGCTACACCTTC. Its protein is CATGGIYGYTF.

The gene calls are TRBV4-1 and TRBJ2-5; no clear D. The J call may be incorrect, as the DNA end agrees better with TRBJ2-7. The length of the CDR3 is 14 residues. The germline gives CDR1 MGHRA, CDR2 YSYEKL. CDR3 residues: CASSQEQETYEQYV. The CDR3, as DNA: TGCGCCAGCAGCCAAGAGCAGGAGACCTACGAGCAGTACGTC.

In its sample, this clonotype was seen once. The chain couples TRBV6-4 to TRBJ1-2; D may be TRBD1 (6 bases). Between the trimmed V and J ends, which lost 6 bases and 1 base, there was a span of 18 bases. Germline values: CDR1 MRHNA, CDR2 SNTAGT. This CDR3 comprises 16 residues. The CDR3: CASSLPWDKINYGYTF. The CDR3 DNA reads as TGTGCCAGCAGCCTCCCCTGGGACAAAATTAACTATGGCTACACCTTC.

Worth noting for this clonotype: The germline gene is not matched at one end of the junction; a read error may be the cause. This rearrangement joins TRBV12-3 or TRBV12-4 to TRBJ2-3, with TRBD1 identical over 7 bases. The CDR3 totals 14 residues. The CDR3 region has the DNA TGTGCCAGCAGTTCGACAGGGAGCACAGATGCGCAGTATTTT. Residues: CASSSTGSTDAQYF.

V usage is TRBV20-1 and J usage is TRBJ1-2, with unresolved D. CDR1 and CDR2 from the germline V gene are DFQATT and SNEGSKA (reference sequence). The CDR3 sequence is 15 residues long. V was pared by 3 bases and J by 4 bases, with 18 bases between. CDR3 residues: CSASAFDPTVYGYTF. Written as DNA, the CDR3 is TGCAGTGCTAGTGCCTTCGACCCCACAGTCTATGGCTACACCTTC.

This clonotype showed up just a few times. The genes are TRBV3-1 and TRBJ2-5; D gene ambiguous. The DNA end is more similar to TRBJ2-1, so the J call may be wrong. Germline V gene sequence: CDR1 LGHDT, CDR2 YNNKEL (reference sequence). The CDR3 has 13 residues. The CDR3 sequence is CASSQTWSNEQFF. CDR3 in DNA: TGTGCCAGCAGCCAAACCTGGAGCAATGAGCAGTTCTTC.

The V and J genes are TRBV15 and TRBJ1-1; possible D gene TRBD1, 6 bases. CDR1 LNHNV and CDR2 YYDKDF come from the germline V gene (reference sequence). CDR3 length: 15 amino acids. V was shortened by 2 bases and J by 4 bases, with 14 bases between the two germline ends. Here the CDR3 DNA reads TGTGCCACCAGCAGAAAGGCGGGGGCAGTCACTGAAGCTTTCTTT. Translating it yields CATSRKAGAVTEAFF.

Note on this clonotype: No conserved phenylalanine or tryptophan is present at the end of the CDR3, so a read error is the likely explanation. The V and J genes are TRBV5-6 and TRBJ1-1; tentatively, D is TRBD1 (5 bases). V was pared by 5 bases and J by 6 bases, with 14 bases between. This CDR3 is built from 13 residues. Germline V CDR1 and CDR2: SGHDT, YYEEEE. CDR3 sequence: CASRRMGGAEAFL. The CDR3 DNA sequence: TGTGCCAGCAGGCGGATGGGGGGAGCTGAAGCTTTCTTG.

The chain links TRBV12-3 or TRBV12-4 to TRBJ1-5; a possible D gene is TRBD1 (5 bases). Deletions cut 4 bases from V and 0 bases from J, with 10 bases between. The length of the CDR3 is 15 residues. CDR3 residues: CASSSRVNSNQPQHF. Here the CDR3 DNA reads TGTGCCAGCAGTTCCAGGGTTAATAGCAATCAGCCCCAGCATTTT.